This T cell receptor beta chain was documented in a study of shared T cell receptors in the human thymus. Germline CDR1 SEHNR, CDR2 FQNEAQ (reference sequence). Trimming took off 6 bases at V and 8 bases at J, with 22 bases between the two ends. CDR3 length: 15 residues. Sequencing used immunoSEQ multiplex PCR; TCRdb keeps in-frame clones, though not all of them. The table records hundreds of thousands of clones, 78% of them present only once. The sample holds a few counts of this clone. This sample also appeared in a second study, on human thymus T cells.

The V call is TRBV7-9, the J call TRBJ1-2; unclear D gene. Specimen: thymocytes. This receptor was obtained from a boy younger than two with a congenital heart defect. The CDR3 bases are TGTGCCAGCAGACACCGGGAGGGCTGCCCTCAGGGCTACACCTTC. Residues: CASRHREGCPQGYTF.